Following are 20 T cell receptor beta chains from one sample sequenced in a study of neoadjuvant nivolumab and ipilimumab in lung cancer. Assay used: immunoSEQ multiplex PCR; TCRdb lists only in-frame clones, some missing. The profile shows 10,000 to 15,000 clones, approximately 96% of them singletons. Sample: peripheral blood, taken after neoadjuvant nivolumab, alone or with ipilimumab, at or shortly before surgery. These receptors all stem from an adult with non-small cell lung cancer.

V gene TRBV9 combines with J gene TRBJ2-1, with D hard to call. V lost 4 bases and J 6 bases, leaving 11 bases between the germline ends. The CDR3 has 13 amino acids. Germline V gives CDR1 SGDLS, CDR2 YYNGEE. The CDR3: CASSNARGNEQFF. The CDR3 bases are TGTGCCAGCAGCAACGCGAGAGGCAATGAGCAGTTCTTC. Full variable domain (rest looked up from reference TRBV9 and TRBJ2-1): DSGVTQTPKHLITATGQRVTLRCSPRSGDLSVYWYQQSLDQGLQFLIQYYNGEERAKGNILERFSAQQFPDLHSELNLSSLELGDSALYFCASSNARGNEQFFGPGTRLTVL.

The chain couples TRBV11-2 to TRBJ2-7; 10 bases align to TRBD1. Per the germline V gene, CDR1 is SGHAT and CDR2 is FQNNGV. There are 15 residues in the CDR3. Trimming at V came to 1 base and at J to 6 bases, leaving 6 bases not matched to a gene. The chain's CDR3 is CASSLVGGQGSEQYF. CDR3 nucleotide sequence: TGTGCCAGCAGCTTAGTAGGGGGACAGGGGTCCGAGCAGTACTTC.

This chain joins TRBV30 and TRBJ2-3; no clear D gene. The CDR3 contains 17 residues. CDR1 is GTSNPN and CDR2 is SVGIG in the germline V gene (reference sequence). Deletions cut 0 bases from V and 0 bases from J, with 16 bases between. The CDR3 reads CAWSVFWTSSSTDTQYF. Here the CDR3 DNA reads TGTGCCTGGAGTGTGTTCTGGACGTCTTCTAGCACAGATACGCAGTATTTT.

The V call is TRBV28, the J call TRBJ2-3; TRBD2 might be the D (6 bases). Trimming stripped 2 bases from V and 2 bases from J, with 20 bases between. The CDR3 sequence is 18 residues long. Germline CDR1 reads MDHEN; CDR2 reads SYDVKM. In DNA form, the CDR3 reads TGTGCCAGCAGTTTACCTACTGGGACTCCAGGGCTCACAGATACGCAGTATTTT. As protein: CASSLPTGTPGLTDTQYF.

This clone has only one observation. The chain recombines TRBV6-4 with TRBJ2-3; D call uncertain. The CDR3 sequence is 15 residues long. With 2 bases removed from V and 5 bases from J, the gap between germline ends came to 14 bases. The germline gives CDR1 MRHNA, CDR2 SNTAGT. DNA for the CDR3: TGTGCCAGCAGTGACACCTCCGCGCGTAGAGATACGCAGTATTTT. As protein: CASSDTSARRDTQYF.

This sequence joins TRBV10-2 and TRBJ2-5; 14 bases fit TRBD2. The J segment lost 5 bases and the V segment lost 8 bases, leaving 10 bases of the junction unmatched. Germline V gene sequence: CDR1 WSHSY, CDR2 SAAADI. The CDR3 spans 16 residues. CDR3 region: CASLRLAGGAGETQYF. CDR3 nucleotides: TGCGCCAGCCTACGACTAGCGGGAGGGGCCGGGGAGACCCAGTACTTC.

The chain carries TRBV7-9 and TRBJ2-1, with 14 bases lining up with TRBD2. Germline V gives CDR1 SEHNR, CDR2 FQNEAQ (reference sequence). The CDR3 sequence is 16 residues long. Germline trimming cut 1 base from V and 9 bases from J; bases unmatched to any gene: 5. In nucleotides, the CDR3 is TGTGCCAGCAGCTTAGGTGGACTAGCGGGGGGTAGTGAGCAGTTCTTC. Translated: CASSLGGLAGGSEQFF.

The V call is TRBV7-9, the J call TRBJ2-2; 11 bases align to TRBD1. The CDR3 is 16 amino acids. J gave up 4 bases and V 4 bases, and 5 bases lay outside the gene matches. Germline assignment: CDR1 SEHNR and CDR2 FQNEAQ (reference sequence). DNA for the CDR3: TGTGCCAGCAGCTCGCCGGGACAGGGGGTCACCGGGGAGCTGTTTTTT. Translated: CASSSPGQGVTGELFF.

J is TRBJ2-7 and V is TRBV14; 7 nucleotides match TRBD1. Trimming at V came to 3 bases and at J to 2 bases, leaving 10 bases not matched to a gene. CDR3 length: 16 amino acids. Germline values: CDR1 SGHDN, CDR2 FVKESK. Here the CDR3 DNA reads TGTGCCAGCAGCCACCCGGGACAGTGGTTTACCTACGAGCAGTACTTC. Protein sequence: CASSHPGQWFTYEQYF.

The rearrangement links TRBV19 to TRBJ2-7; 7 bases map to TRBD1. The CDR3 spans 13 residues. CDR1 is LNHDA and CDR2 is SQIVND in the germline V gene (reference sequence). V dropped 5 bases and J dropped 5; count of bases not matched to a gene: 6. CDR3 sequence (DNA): TGTGCCAGTAGTCACCCCGACAGGGACGAGCAGTACTTC. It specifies CASSHPDRDEQYF. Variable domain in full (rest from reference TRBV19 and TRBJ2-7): DGGITQSPKYLFRKEGQNVTLSCEQNLNHDAMYWYRQDPGQGLRLIYYSQIVNDFQKGDIAEGYSVSREKKESFPLTVTSAQKNPTAFYLCASSHPDRDEQYFGPGTRLTVT.

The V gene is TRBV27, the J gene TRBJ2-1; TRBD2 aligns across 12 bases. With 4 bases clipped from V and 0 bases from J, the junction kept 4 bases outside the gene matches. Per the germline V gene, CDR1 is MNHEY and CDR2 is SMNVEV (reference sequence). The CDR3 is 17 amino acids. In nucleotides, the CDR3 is TGTGCCAGCAGTTGGGGACTAGCGGGCCTCTCCTACAATGAGCAGTTCTTC. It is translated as CASSWGLAGLSYNEQFF.

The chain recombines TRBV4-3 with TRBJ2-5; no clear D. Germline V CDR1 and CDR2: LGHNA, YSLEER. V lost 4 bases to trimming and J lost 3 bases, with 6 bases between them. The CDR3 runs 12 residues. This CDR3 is CASSLGKETQYF. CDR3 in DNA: TGCGCCAGCAGCCTCGGCAAAGAGACCCAGTACTTC.

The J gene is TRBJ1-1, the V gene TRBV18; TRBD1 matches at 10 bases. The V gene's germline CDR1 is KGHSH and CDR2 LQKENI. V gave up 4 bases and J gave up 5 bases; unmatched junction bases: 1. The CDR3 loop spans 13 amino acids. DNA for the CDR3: TGTGCCAGCTCACAGGGACAGGGGACTGAAGCTTTCTTT. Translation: CASSQGQGTEAFF.

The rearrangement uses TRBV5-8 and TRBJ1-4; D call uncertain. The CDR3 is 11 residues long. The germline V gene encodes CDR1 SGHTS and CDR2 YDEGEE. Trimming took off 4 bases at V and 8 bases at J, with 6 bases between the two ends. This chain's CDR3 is CASSPQEKLFF. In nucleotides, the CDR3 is TGTGCCAGCAGCCCCCAAGAAAAACTGTTTTTT.

The CDR3 bases are TGTGCCAGCAGCTTAATCAGGGGCTACGAGCAGTACTTC. This sequence encodes CASSLIRGYEQYF. This chain connects TRBV7-8 to TRBJ2-7; possible D gene TRBD1, 6 bases. The CDR3 is 13 residues long. With 2 bases removed from V and 3 bases from J, the gap between germline ends came to 8 bases. Germline CDR1 and CDR2: SGHVS and FQNEAQ.

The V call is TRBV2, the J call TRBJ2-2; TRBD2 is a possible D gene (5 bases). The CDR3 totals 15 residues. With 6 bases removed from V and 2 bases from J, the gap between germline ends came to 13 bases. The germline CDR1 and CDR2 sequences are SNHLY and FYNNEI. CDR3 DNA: TGTGCCAGCAGGGTGACGGGGTTTAACACCGGGGAGCTGTTTTTT. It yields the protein CASRVTGFNTGELFF.

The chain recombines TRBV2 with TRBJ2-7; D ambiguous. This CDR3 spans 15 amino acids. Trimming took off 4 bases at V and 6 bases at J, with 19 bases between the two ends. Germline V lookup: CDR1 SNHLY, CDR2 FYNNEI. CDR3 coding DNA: TGTGCCAGCAGTGCGGTGGGCGGTGTGGGGTTCGAGCAGTACTTC. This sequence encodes CASSAVGGVGFEQYF.

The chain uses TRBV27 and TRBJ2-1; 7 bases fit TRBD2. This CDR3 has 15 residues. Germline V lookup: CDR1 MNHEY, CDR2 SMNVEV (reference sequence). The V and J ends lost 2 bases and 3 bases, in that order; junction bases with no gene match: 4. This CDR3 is CASSLGASGYNEQFF. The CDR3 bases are TGTGCCAGCAGTTTAGGGGCTAGCGGCTACAATGAGCAGTTCTTC.

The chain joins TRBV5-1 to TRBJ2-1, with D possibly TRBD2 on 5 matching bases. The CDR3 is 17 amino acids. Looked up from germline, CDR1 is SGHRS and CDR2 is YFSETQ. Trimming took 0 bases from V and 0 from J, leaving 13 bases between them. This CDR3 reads CASSLEGGLSSYNEQFF. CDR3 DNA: TGCGCCAGCAGCTTGGAAGGCGGGCTGAGCTCCTACAATGAGCAGTTCTTC.

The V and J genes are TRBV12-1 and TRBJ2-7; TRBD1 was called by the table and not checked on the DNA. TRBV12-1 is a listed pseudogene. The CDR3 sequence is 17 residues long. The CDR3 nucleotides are TGTGCCAGCATACAACAGCGGCCGGGACAGGGGACCTACGAGCAGTACTTC. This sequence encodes CASIQQRPGQGTYEQYF.